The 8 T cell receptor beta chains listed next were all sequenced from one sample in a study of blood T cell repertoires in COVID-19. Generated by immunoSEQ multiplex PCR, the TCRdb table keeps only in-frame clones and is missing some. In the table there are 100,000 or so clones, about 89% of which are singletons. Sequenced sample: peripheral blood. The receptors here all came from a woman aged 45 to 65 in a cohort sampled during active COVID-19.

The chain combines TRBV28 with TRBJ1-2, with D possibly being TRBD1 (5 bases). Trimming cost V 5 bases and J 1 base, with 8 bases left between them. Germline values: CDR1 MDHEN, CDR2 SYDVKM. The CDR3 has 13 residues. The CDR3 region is CASSAGFNYGYTF. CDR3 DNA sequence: TGTGCCAGCAGTGCAGGGTTTAACTATGGCTACACCTTC.

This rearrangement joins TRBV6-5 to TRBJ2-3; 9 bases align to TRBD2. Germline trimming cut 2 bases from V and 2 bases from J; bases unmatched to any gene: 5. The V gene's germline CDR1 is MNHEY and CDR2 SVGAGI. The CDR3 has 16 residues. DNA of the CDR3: TGTGCCAGCAGTTACGGACTAGCGAGAAACACAGATACGCAGTATTTT. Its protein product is CASSYGLARNTDTQYF.

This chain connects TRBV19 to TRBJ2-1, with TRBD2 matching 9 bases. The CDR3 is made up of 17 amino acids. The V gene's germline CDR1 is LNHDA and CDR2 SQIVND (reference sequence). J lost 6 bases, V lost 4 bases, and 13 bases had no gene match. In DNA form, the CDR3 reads TGTGCCAGTAGTACCCCAGCGAAGCGGGGGGTTTTCAATGAGCAGTTCTTC. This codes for CASSTPAKRGVFNEQFF.

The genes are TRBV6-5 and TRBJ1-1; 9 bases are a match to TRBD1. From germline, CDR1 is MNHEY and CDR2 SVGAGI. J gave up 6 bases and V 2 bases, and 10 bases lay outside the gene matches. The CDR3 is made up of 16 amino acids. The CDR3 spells CASSYAAGTGSPEAFF. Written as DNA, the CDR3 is TGTGCCAGCAGTTACGCAGCCGGGACAGGGAGTCCTGAAGCTTTCTTT.

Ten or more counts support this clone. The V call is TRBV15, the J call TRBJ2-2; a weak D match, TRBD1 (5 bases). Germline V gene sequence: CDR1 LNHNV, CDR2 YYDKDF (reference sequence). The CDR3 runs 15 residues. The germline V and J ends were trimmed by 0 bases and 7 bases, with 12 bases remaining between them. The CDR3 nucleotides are TGTGCCACCAGCAGAGATCCAGGGTCCGACGGGGAGCTGTTTTTT. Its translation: CATSRDPGSDGELFF. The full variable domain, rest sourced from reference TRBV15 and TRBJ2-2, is DAMVIQNPRYQVTQFGKPVTLSCSQTLNHNVMYWYQQKSSQAPKLLFHYYDKDFNNEADTPDNFQSRRPNTSFCFLDIRSPGLGDTAMYLCATSRDPGSDGELFFGEGSRLTVL.

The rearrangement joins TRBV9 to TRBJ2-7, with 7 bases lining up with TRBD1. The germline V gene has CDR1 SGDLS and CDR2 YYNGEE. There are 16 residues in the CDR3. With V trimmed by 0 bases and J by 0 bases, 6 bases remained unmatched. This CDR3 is CASSVGPGQSSYEQYF. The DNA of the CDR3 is TGTGCCAGCAGCGTAGGACCGGGACAGAGCTCCTACGAGCAGTACTTC.

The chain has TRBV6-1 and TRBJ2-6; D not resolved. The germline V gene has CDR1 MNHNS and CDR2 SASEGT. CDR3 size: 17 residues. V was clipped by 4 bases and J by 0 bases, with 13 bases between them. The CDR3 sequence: CASSGQAKVSGANVLTF. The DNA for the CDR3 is TGTGCCAGCAGTGGGCAGGCCAAAGTCTCTGGGGCCAACGTCCTGACTTTC.

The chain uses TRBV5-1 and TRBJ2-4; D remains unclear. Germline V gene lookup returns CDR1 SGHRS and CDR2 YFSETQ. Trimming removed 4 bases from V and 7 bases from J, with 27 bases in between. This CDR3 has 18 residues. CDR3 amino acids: CASSPTIISASNGNIQYF. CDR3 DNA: TGCGCCAGCAGCCCCACAATCATCAGCGCCAGCAATGGGAACATTCAGTACTTC.